These 7 T cell receptor beta chains were sequenced from one sample in a study of blood T cell repertoires in COVID-19. TCRdb's copy holds only in-frame clones and misses some; the assay was immunoSEQ multiplex PCR. The sample gives around 250,000 clones, about four fifths of which show up once; approximately 1.8% is in the top ten. The sample comprised peripheral blood. The receptors here all came from a man aged 25 to 40 who had recovered from COVID-19.

The chain recombines TRBV4-1 with TRBJ2-5, with D possibly TRBD1 on 5 matching bases. V dropped 3 bases and J dropped 5 bases, with 13 bases sitting between them. The CDR3 is 14 residues long. Germline V gives CDR1 MGHRA, CDR2 YSYEKL. For the CDR3, the DNA is TGCGCCAGCAGCCAGATTCCAGGGTTGGAGACCCAGTACTTC. Translation gives CASSQIPGLETQYF.

The V gene is TRBV10-3, the J gene TRBJ1-2, with TRBD1 as a possible D gene (5 bases). Trimming took off 5 bases at V and 8 bases at J, with 15 bases between the two ends. Germline lookup yields CDR1 ENHRY and CDR2 SYGVKD. This CDR3 contains 13 residues. The CDR3 DNA sequence: TGTGCCATCAGTTTAGACAGACGACTGGGCTACACCTTC. Translated, it gives CAISLDRRLGYTF.

This clone was detected only once. The chain uses TRBV4-2 and TRBJ2-2; 11 bases are shared with TRBD1. Germline V lookup: CDR1 LGHNA, CDR2 YNFKEQ. J was trimmed by 1 base and V by 2 bases; bases with no gene match: 12. The CDR3 is 20 amino acids. The chain's CDR3 is CASSQSRGQGAVLNTGELFF. The CDR3 region has the DNA TGTGCCAGCAGCCAAAGCCGAGGACAGGGGGCGGTGTTGAACACCGGGGAGCTGTTTTTT.

V and J are TRBV28 and TRBJ1-6; possibly TRBD1 for D (5 bases). Germline V gene sequence: CDR1 MDHEN, CDR2 SYDVKM. CDR3 length: 16 amino acids. Deletions cut 6 bases from V and 6 bases from J, with 18 bases between. This CDR3 reads CASSVLQGSGNSPLHF. The CDR3 DNA sequence: TGTGCCAGCAGCGTCTTGCAGGGATCGGGTAATTCACCCCTCCACTTT.

This chain uses TRBV7-2 with TRBJ1-5, with TRBD1 matching 10 bases. Germline-derived CDR1 and CDR2 are SGHTA and FQGNSA. After removal of 6 bases from V and 0 bases from J, the junction contained 5 bases not matched to a gene. This CDR3 has 16 residues. CDR3 in amino acids: CASRLGTGDSNQPQHF. The CDR3 DNA is TGTGCCAGCAGACTTGGGACAGGGGATAGCAATCAGCCCCAGCATTTT.

The chain has TRBV4-1 and TRBJ1-2, with TRBD1 matching over 10 bases. V shed 4 bases and J 6 bases; nucleotides not matched to a gene: 14. Germline loops: CDR1 MGHRA, CDR2 YSYEKL. This CDR3 is 17 amino acids long. CDR3 amino acids: CASSRVNSGTGVHGYTF. For the CDR3, the DNA is TGCGCCAGCAGCCGCGTCAACTCCGGGACAGGGGTTCATGGCTACACCTTC.

The V and J genes are TRBV3-1 (or the pseudogene TRBV3-2) and TRBJ2-3, with 9 bases aligning to TRBD2. The ends lost 0 bases at V and 4 bases at J; junction bases unmatched: 8. This CDR3 has 17 residues. Germline CDR1 and CDR2: LGHDT and YNNKEL (reference sequence). This chain's CDR3 is CASSQDNLAGIPDTQYF. In nucleotides, the CDR3 is TGTGCCAGCAGCCAAGATAACCTAGCGGGGATCCCAGATACGCAGTATTTT.